This T cell receptor beta chain was profiled in a study of blood T cell repertoires in COVID-19 (dated by TCRdb to the early 2020s). About the investigation overall: Collaborator samples came from the United States, Italy and Spain and covered acute and convalescent phases of COVID-19. The sample metadata nearly always contained a de-identified subject ID, COVID-19 status, age in years and sex. Subjects who had been exposed to COVID-19, were actively infected with it, or had recovered from it provided the deeply sampled blood TCRbeta repertoires that made up the dataset. The prospective study material was composed of cDNA or gDNA derived from T cells, B-cell-depleted T cells, or PBMCs. The samples were drawn from two sources: the first 160 participants of the ongoing ImmuneRACE study, and about 1,300 subjects contributed by 6 global collaborators. Where HLA class I and class II types were available, the types were taken from metadata supplied by the sample provider, not from assay-based typing. The repertoires were released in a freely available public database meant as a resource for research on the immune response to SARS-CoV-2. Results the study describes overall, beyond this receptor: How much clinical and demographic metadata was included differed by source and by participant, and the metadata was provided uncurated.

Whole blood was collected in K2EDTA tubes by collaborating institutions according to the institutions' own protocols. Collaborator samples were shipped for TCRbeta analysis as frozen whole blood, isolated PBMCs, or DNA extracted from either sample type. TCRbeta CDR3 regions were amplified from genomic DNA using the immunoSEQ Assay, a bias-controlled multiplex PCR. On the authors' methods: The number of nucleated cells in each sample was estimated from the amplification of reference gene primers within the assay. To quantify the absolute abundance of each unique TCRbeta CDR3 rearrangement, sequence reads were collapsed and filtered. For each sample, productive Simpson clonality was calculated by taking the square root of Simpson's diversity index across productive rearrangements. TCRdb re-hosts the immuneACCESS table, in-frame sequences only. Its copies lack some clones; in the studies checked, an unresolved V gene accounts for under half of them, and the cause for the rest is not known. Clone size and the V and J calls come from that table; the DNA yielded D and trimming. The sample has 250,000 or so clones on record, roughly 80% of them singletons. Together, the top ten hold approximately 3.2% of the sample.

In its sample, this clone was seen once. No antigen is known for it. Base qualities are not at hand, and no much larger clone is one base apart. This TCR was sampled from a woman aged 18-30 years with acute or convalescent COVID-19. Specimen: peripheral blood.

This receptor carries the CDR3 CASSQAYEQYF. The DNA sequence is as follows: TGTGCCAGCAGTCAGGCATACGAGCAGTACTTC. The sequence is built from TRBV28 and TRBJ2-7; no D gene can be assigned with confidence. Counted from cysteine to phenylalanine, this CDR3 has 11 amino acids. The entry retains the CDR3 DNA only, 33 bases that are in frame from base 1. CDR1 MDHEN and CDR2 SYDVKM are derived from the germline V gene. V and J lose 5 bases and 4 bases, and a span of 6 bases separates them.